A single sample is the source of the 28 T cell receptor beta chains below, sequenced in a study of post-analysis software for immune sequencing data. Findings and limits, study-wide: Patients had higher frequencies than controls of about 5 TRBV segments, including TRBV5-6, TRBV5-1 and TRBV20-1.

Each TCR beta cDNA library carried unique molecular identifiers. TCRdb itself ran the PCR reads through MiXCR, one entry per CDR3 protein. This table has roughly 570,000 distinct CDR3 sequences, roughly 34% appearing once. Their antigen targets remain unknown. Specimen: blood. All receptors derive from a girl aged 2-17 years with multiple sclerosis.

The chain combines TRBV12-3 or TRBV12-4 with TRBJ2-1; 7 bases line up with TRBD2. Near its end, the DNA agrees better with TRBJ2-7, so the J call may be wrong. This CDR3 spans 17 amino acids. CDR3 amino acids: CASSGASGPSPSNEQYF. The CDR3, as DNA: TGTGCCAGCAGTGGGGCTAGCGGACCATCCCCTAGCAATGAGCAGTACTTC.

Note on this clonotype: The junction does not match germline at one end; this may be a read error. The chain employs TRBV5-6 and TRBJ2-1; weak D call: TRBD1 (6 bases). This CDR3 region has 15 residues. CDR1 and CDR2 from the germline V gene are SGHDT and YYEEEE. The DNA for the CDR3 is TGTGCCAGCAGCCCCAGGGGTCTGCAGGCCAATGAACAGTTCTTC. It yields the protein CASSPRGLQANEQFF.

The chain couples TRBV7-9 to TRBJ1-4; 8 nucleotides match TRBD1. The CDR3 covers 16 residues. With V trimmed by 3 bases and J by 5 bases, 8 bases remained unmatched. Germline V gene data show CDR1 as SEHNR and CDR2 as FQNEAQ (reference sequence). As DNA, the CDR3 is TGTGCCAGCAGCTTCCACCGGGGACAGGAAAATGAAAAACTGTTTTTT. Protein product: CASSFHRGQENEKLFF. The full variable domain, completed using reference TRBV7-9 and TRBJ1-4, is DTGVSQNPRHKITKRGQNVTFRCDPISEHNRLYWYRQTLGQGPEFLTYFQNEAQLEKSRLLSDRFSAERPKGSFSTLEIQRTEQGDSAMYLCASSFHRGQENEKLFFGSGTQLSVL.

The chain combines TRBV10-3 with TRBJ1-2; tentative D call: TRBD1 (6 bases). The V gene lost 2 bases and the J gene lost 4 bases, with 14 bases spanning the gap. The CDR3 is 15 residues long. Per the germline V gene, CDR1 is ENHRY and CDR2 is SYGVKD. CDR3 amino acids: CAISEGATGAYGYTF. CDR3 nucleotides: TGTGCCATCAGTGAGGGGGCCACGGGGGCCTATGGCTACACCTTC.

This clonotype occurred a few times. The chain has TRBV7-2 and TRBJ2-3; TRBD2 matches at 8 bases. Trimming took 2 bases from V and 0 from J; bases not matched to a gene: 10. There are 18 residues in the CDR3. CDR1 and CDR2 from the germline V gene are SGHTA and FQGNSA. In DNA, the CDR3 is TGTGCCAGCAGCTTACTGGGGGTAGCGGGGACCAGCACAGATACGCAGTATTTT. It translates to CASSLLGVAGTSTDTQYF.

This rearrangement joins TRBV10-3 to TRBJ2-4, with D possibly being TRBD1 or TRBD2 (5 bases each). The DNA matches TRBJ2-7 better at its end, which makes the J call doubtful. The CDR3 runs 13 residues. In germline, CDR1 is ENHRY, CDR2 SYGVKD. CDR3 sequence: CAISEPGRDEQYF. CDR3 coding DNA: TGTGCCATCAGTGAGCCGGGACGCGACGAGCAGTACTTC.

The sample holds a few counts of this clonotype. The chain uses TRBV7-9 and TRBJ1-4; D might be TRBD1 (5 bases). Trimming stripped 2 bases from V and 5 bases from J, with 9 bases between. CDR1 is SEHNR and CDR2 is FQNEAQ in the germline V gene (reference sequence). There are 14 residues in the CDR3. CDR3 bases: TGTGCCAGCAGCTTAACAGGCCCAAATGAAAAACTGTTTTTT. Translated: CASSLTGPNEKLFF.

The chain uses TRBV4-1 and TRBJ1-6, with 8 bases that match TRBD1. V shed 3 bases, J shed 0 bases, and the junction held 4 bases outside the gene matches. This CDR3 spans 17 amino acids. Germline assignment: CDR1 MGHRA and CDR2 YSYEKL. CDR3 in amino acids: CASSQWTGSSYNSPLHF. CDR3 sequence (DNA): TGCGCCAGCAGCCAGTGGACAGGGAGCTCCTATAATTCACCCCTCCACTTT.

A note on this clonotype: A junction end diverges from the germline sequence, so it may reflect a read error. This CDR3 reads CASSLRTGWDTGAFF. The CDR3 nucleotides are TGTGCCAGCAGCTTACGAACAGGGTGGGACACTGGAGCTTTCTTT. The V gene is TRBV7-8, the J gene TRBJ1-1; TRBD1 might be the D (6 bases). CDR1 is SGHVS, CDR2 FQNEAQ, per germline. CDR3 length: 15 amino acids.

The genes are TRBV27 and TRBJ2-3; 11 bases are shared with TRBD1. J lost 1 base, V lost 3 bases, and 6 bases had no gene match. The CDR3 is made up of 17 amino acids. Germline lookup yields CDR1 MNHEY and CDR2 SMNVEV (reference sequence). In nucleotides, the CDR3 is TGTGCCAGCAGTTTGGGAGGACAGGGGGCTGGCACAGATACGCAGTATTTT. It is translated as CASSLGGQGAGTDTQYF.

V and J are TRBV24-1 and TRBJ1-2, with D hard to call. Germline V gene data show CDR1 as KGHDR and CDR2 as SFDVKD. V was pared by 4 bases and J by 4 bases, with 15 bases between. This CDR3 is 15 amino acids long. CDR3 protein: CATSDPTRSVYGYTF. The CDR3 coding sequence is TGTGCCACCAGTGACCCGACACGGTCGGTCTATGGCTACACCTTC.

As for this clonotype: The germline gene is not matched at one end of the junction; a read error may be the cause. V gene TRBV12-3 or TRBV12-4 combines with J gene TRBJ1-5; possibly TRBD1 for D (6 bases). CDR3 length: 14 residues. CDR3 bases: TGCGCCAGCAGCCCCGGGACACTCAATCAGCCCCAGCATTTT. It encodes CASSPGTLNQPQHF.

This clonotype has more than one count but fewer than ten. The CDR3 DNA reads TGCAGTGCTAGAGGGGGCGAGGTGAACGAGCAGTACTTC. Encoded protein: CSARGGEVNEQYF. The rearrangement links TRBV20-1 to TRBJ2-4, with D maybe TRBD1 (5 bases). The DNA matches TRBJ2-7 better at its end, which makes the J call doubtful. The CDR3 extends over 13 amino acids. Germline-derived CDR1 and CDR2 are DFQATT and SNEGSKA (reference sequence).

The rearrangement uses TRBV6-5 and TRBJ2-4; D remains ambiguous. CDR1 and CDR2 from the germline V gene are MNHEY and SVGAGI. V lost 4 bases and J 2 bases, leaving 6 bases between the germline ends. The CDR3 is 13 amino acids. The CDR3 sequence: CASSSGTKNIQYF. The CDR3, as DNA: TGTGCCAGCAGTTCTGGGACCAAAAACATTCAGTACTTC.

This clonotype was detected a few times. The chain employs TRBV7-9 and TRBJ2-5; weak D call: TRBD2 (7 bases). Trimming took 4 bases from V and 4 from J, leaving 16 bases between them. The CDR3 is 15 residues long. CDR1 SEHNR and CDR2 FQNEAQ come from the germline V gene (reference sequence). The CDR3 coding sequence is TGTGCCAGCAGCTCCCTTGGGGGGGCCTCAGAGACCCAGTACTTC. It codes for CASSSLGGASETQYF.

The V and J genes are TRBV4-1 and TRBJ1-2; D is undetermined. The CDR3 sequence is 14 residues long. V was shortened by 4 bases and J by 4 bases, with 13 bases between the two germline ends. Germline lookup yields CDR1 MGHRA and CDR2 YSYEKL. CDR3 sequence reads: CASSPSNSGYGYTF. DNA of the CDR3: TGCGCCAGCAGCCCTAGTAACAGCGGCTATGGCTACACCTTC.

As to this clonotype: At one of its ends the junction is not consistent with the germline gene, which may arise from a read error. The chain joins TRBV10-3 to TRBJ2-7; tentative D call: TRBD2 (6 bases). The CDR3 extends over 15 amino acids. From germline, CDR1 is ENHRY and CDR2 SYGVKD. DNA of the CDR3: TGTGCTATCAGTGAGTCCGACGGGAGCTCCTACGAGCAGTACTTC. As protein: CAISESDGSSYEQYF.

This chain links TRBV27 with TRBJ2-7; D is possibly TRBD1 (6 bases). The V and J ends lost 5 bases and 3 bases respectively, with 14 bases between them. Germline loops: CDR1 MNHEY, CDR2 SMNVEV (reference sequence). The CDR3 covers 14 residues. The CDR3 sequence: CASSILTGVYEQYF. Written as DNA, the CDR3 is TGTGCCAGCAGTATACTGACAGGAGTCTACGAGCAGTACTTC.

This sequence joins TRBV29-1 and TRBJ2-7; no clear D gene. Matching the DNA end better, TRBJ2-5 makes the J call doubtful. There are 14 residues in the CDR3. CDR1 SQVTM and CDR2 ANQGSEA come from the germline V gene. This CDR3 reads CSVESRAPGETQYF. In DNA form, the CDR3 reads TGCAGCGTTGAGTCCCGGGCTCCCGGAGAGACCCAGTACTTC.

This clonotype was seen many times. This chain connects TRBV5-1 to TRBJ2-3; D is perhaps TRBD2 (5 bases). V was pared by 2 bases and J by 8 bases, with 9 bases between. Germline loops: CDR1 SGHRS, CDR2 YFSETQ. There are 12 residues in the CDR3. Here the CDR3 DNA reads TGCGCCAGCAGCTTACGGGGTGGTACGCAGTATTTT. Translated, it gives CASSLRGGTQYF. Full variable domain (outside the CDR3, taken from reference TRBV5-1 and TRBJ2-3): KAGVTQTPRYLIKTRGQQVTLSCSPISGHRSVSWYQQTPGQGLQFLFEYFSETQRNKGNFPGRFSGRQFSNSRSEMNVSTLELGDSALYLCASSLRGGTQYFGPGTRLTVL.

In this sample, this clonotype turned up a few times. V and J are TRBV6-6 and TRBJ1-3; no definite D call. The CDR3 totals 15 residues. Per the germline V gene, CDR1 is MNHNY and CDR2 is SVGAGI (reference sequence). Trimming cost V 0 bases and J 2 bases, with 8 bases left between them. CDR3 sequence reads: CASSYSPGAGNTIYF. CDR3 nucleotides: TGTGCCAGCAGTTACTCCCCCGGGGCTGGAAACACCATATATTTT.

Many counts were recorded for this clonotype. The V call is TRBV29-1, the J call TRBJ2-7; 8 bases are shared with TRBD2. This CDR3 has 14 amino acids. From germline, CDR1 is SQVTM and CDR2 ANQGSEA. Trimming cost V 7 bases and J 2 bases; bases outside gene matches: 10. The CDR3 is CSGALFGGAYEQYF. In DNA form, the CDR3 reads TGCAGCGGAGCCCTCTTCGGGGGGGCCTACGAGCAGTACTTC.

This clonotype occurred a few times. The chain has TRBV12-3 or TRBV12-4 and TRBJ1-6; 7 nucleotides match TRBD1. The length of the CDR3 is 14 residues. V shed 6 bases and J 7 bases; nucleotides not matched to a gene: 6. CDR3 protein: CASSSTGSNSPLHF. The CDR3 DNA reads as TGTGCCAGCAGCTCGACAGGGTCCAATTCACCCCTCCACTTT.

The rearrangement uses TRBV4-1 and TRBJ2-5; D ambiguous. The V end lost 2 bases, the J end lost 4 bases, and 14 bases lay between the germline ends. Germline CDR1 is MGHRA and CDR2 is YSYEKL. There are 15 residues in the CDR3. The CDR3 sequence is CASSQSFSRGETQYF. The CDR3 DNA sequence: TGCGCCAGCAGCCAAAGCTTCAGTCGAGGAGAGACCCAGTACTTC.

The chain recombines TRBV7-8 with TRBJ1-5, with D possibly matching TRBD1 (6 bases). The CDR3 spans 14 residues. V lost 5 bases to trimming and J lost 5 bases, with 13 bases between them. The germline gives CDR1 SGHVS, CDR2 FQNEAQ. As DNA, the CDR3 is TGTGCCAGCAGCCGTGGGGGCGAGCATCAGCCCCAGCATTTT. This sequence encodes CASSRGGEHQPQHF.

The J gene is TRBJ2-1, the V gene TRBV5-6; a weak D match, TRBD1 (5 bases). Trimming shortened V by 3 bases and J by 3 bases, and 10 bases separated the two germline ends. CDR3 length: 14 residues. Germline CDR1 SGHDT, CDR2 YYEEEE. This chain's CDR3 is CASSYPDSYNEQFF. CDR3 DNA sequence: TGTGCCAGCAGCTACCCCGACAGCTACAATGAGCAGTTCTTC.

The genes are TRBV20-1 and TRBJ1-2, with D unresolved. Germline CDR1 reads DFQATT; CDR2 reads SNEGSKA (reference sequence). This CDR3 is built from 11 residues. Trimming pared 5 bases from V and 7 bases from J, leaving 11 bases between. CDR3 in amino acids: CSADVGGGYTF. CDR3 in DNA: TGCAGTGCTGATGTGGGAGGTGGCTACACCTTC.

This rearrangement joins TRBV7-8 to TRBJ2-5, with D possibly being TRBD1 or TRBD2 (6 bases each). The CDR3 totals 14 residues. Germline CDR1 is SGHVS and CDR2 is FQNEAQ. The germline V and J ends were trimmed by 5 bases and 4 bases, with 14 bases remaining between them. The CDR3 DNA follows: TGTGCCAGCAGCCTGGGGGGCAGTCGAGAGACCCAGTACTTC. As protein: CASSLGGSRETQYF. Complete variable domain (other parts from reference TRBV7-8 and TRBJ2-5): GAGVSQSPRYKVAKRGQDVALRCDPISGHVSLFWYQQALGQGPEFLTYFQNEAQLDKSGLPSDRFFAERPEGSVSTLKIQRTQQEDSAVYLCASSLGGSRETQYFGPGTRLLVL.